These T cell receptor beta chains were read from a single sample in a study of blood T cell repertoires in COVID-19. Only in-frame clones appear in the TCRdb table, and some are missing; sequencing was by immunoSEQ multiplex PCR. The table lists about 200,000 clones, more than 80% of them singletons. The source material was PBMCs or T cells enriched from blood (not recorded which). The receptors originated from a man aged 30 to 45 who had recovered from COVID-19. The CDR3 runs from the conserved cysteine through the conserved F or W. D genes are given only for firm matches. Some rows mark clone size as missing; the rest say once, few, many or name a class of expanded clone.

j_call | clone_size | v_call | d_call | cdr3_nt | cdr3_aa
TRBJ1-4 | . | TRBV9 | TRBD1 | TGTGCCAGCAGCGACCAACCAGGGGGGAAAGGAGAAAAACTGTTTTTT | CASSDQPGGKGEKLFF
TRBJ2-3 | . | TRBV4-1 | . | TGCGCCAGCAGCCAAGACTCGACCCGGGGAGGTACAGATACGCAGTATTTT | CASSQDSTRGGTDTQYF
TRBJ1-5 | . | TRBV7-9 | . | TGTGCCAGCAGCTTACATCTCCAGGGACGGGGGAATCAGCCCCAGCATTTT | CASSLHLQGRGNQPQHF
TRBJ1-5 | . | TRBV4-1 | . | TGCGCCAGCAGCCCCCGACATCCCAGCAATCAGCCCCAGCATTTT | CASSPRHPSNQPQHF
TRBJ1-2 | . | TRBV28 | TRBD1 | TGTGCCAGCAGTCGGGGACAGGGGGCTGAGGACACCTTC | CASSRGQGAEDTF
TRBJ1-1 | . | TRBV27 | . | TGTGCCAGCAGTTCTTTACTCCGTTTAAACACTGAAGCTTTCTTT | CASSSLLRLNTEAFF
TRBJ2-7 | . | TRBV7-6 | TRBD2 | TGTGCCAGCAGCTTAGTTGGGACTAGCGGGACAGGCGAGCAGTACTTC | CASSLVGTSGTGEQYF
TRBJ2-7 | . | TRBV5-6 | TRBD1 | TGTGCCAGCAGCCGGGACAGGGGGAACGAGCAGTACTTC | CASSRDRGNEQYF
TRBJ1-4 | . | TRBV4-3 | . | TGCGCCAGCAGCCAAGATGTGGGGCTGCGAACTAATGAAAAACTGTTTTTT | CASSQDVGLRTNEKLFF
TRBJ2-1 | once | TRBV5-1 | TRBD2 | TGCGCCAGCAGCTTGAGACTAGCGGGAGGTGGGACCTCCTACAATGAGCAGTTCTTC | CASSLRLAGGGTSYNEQFF
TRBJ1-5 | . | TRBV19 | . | TGTGCCAGTAGTGATAGGGGGGGGGTCCACAATCAGCCCCAGCATTTT | CASSDRGGVHNQPQHF
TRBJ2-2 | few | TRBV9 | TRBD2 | TGTGCCAGCAGCGTAATGGGACTAGCGGGGGTTAGCGGCGGGGAGCTGTTTTTT | CASSVMGLAGVSGGELFF
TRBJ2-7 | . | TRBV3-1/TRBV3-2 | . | TGTGCCAGCAGCTCGGTATACGAGCAGTACTTC | CASSSVYEQYF
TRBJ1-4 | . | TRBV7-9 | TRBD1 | TGTGCCAGCAGCCCCCCGGCAGGGGGCGAAAAACTGTTTTTT | CASSPPAGGEKLFF
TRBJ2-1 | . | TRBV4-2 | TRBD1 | TGTGCCAGCAGCCACGCAACCGGGACAGGGGGCAATGAGCAGTTCTTC | CASSHATGTGGNEQFF
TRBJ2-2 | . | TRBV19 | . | TGTGCCAGTAGCGGACAGGGACTAAACACCGGGGAGCTGTTTTTT | CASSGQGLNTGELFF
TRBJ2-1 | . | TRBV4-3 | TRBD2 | TGCGCCAGCAGCCAGAGGACTAGCGGTTACAATGAGCAGTTCTTC | CASSQRTSGYNEQFF
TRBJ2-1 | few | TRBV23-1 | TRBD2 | TGCGCCAGCAGTCAACTACTAGCGGGGGGCGTCCATGAGCAGTTCTTC | CASSQLLAGGVHEQFF
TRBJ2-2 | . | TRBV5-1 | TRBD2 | TGCGCCAGCAGCTTGCACGGTAGCGGGGTACCGAACACCGGGGAGCTGTTTTTT | CASSLHGSGVPNTGELFF
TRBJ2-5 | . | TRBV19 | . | TGTGCCAGTCATCGGGAGACCCAGTACTTC | CASHRETQYF
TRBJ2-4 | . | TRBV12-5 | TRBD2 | TGTGCTAGTGCAAAGTCGGGAGGGAACATTCAGTACTTC | CASAKSGGNIQYF
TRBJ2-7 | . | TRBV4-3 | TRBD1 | TGCGCCAGCAGCCAAGACGGACAGGGTCTGATCTACGAGCAGTACTTC | CASSQDGQGLIYEQYF
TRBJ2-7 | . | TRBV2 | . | TGTGCCAACGTCGACAACTCCTACGAGCAGTACTTC | CANVDNSYEQYF
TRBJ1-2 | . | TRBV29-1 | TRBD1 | TGCAGCGTTGAAGTTCCGACAGGGATGAGCTATGGCTACACCTTC | CSVEVPTGMSYGYTF
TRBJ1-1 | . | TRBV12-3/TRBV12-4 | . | TGTGCCAGCAGCCACGGACAGATCACTGAAGCTTTCTTT | CASSHGQITEAFF
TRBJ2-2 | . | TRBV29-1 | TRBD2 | TGCAGCGTTGACTGCCCCAGCGGGGTCTCATGTTTCCACGGGGAGCTGTTTTTT | CSVDCPSGVSCFHGELFF
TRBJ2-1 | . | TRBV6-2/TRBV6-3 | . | TGTGCCAGCAGTTACCTCGGCTCCTACAATGAGCAGTTCTTC | CASSYLGSYNEQFF
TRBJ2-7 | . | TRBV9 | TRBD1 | TGTGCCAGCAGCGTAGGTGGACAGGGTTCCCTCTACGAGCAGTACTTC | CASSVGGQGSLYEQYF
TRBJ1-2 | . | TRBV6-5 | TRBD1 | TGTGCCAGCAGGTACGACAGGGAAGGAAACTATGGCTACACCTTC | CASRYDREGNYGYTF
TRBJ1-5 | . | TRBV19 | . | TGTGCCAGTAGTGACTATAGCAATCAGCCCCAGCATTTT | CASSDYSNQPQHF
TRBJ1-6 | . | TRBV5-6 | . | TGTGCCAGCAGCTCCCGTAGAGGGGGGGCGTATTCACCCCTCCACTTT | CASSSRRGGAYSPLHF
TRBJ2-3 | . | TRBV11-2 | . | TGTGCCAGCAGCCATGGACACGAGACAGATACGCAGTATTTT | CASSHGHETDTQYF
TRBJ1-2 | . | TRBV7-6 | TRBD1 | TGTGCCAGCAGCTTAGCCCCGCAGGGGGCGGCTGGCTACACCTTC | CASSLAPQGAAGYTF